This record looks at one T cell receptor beta chain sequence and its context. Germline CDR1 is LGHDT and CDR2 is YNNKEL (reference sequence). The CDR3 consists of 13 residues. Germline trimming cut 6 bases from V and 5 bases from J; bases unmatched to any gene: 4. This sample was taken from a study of blood T cell repertoires in COVID-19. Overall study context: The study drew acute and convalescent COVID-19 samples from the United States, Italy and Spain. T cells, B-cell-depleted T cells, or PBMCs supplied cDNA or gDNA.

Original handling: Quantification of nucleated cells was approximated via reference gene primer amplification. Sequenced by immunoSEQ multiplex PCR; TCRdb stores in-frame clones only, minus some. V, J and clone size are those of that table, while D and trimming were read from the DNA. The sample contains around 110,000 clones, less than 90% of which appear only once. This clonotype was sampled from a man aged 25 to 40 with acute or convalescent COVID-19. The chain couples TRBV3-1 (or the pseudogene TRBV3-2) to TRBJ2-3; TRBD2 matches 8 bases. The sequenced material came from peripheral blood. The CDR3 nucleotides read TGTGCCAGCAGGGAGAGCGGGAGAGATACGCAGTATTTT. Amino acid sequence: CASRESGRDTQYF.